Each of the 11 T cell receptor beta chains below was sequenced from the same sample in a study of cytomegalovirus exposure and HLA in healthy donors (dated by TCRdb to about 2017). Library creation used the immunoSEQ multiplex PCR assay. A mixture of 60 forward primers for TCR Vbeta segments and 13 reverse primers for TCR Jbeta segments was used in the multiplex PCR. TCRdb re-hosts the immuneACCESS table, in-frame sequences only. Its copies lack some clones; in the studies checked, an unresolved V gene accounts for under half of them, and the cause for the rest is not known. Present in this sample are some 150,000 clones, 60% to 80% of which were seen just once. The ten top clones hold approximately 1.4% of the sample. Sequenced sample: PBMCs. These receptors were collected from a man between 60 and 75 years old in good health and CMV-seronegative.

This CDR3 reads CASRRGLVYEQYF. CDR3 in DNA: TGTGCCAGCAGACGCGGTCTGGTCTACGAGCAGTACTTC. The rearrangement links TRBV27 to TRBJ2-5; the D is unclear. Gene TRBJ2-7 matches the end of the DNA better, so the J call may be wrong. Germline V lookup: CDR1 MNHEY, CDR2 SMNVEV (reference sequence). The CDR3 consists of 13 residues.

The chain joins TRBV1 to TRBJ1-5. TRBV1 corresponds to a pseudogene. CDR3 length: 18 amino acids. The CDR3 reads CTSSQGPPGRRSNQPQHF. CDR3 coding DNA: TGCACCAGCAGCCAAGGCCCCCCCGGCCGGCGGAGCAATCAGCCCCAGCATTTT.

The rearrangement links TRBV5-1 to TRBJ2-1, with 10 bases lining up with TRBD1. The CDR3 covers 15 residues. The germline V gene encodes CDR1 SGHRS and CDR2 YFSETQ. Trimming took 6 bases from V and 1 from J; bases not matched to a gene: 4. In DNA, the CDR3 is TGCGCCAGCAACCGACAGGGGGCGTCCTACAATGAGCAGTTCTTC. Its translation: CASNRQGASYNEQFF.

This chain joins TRBV7-2 and TRBJ2-5; no clear D gene. The V end lost 1 base, the J end lost 7 bases, and 13 bases lay between the germline ends. Germline assignment: CDR1 SGHTA and CDR2 FQGNSA. This CDR3 spans 14 amino acids. CDR3: CASSLDVLPGTQYF. CDR3 nucleotides: TGTGCCAGCAGCTTAGACGTCCTACCGGGGACCCAGTACTTC.

The table lists this clone with a few counts. This chain uses TRBV15 with TRBJ1-4; tentative D call: TRBD1 (5 bases). V was cut by 6 bases and J by 6 bases, with 35 bases left in between. This CDR3 comprises 21 residues. Germline CDR1 and CDR2: LNHNV and YYDKDF (reference sequence). The chain's CDR3 is CATRGYQVRTAYRGGDEKLFF. The CDR3 nucleotides are TGTGCCACCAGAGGGTATCAAGTAAGAACAGCTTACCGGGGCGGGGATGAAAAACTGTTTTTT. The full variable domain, with the rest looked up from reference TRBV15 and TRBJ1-4, is DAMVIQNPRYQVTQFGKPVTLSCSQTLNHNVMYWYQQKSSQAPKLLFHYYDKDFNNEADTPDNFQSRRPNTSFCFLDIRSPGLGDTAMYLCATRGYQVRTAYRGGDEKLFFGSGTQLSVL.

The V and J genes are TRBV7-2 and TRBJ1-2; no firm D call. V was clipped by 5 bases and J by 4 bases, with 20 bases between them. CDR1 is SGHTA, CDR2 FQGNSA, per germline. The CDR3 runs 16 residues. CDR3 DNA sequence: TGTGCCAGCAGCATCCAATCGGGGAGGAAGGGCTATGGCTACACCTTC. The encoded protein is CASSIQSGRKGYGYTF.

V is TRBV18 and J is TRBJ1-6, with D perhaps TRBD1 (5 bases). V lost 3 bases, J lost 5 bases, and 11 bases lay in between. The CDR3 runs 15 residues. Germline V gene data show CDR1 as KGHSH and CDR2 as LQKENI. This chain's CDR3 is CASSPRTGDNSPLHF. The CDR3 bases are TGTGCCAGCTCACCCCGGACGGGGGATAATTCACCCCTCCACTTT. Full variable domain (remainder filled in from reference TRBV18 and TRBJ1-6): NAGVMQNPRHLVRRRGQEARLRCSPMKGHSHVYWYRQLPEEGLKFMVYLQKENIIDESGMPKERFSAEFPKEGPSILRIQQVVRGDSAAYFCASSPRTGDNSPLHFGNGTRLTVT.

As to this clone: One end of the junction varies from germline; a read error may be responsible. The chain is built from TRBV5-1 and TRBJ1-2; 7 nucleotides align to TRBD1. There are 14 residues in the CDR3. The germline V gene has CDR1 SGHRS and CDR2 YFSETQ. The CDR3 bases are TGTGCCAGCAGCTTGGCCACAGGGGCACATGGCTACACCTTC. This codes for CASSLATGAHGYTF.

The chain employs TRBV5-6 and TRBJ2-7; D is perhaps TRBD1 (6 bases). V was trimmed by 0 bases and J by 1 base, leaving 8 bases between them. The CDR3 sequence is 14 residues long. Germline V gene lookup returns CDR1 SGHDT and CDR2 YYEEEE. The CDR3 sequence is CASSLGGQSYEQYF. The CDR3 nucleotides are TGTGCCAGCAGCTTGGGTGGACAGTCCTACGAGCAGTACTTC. The whole variable domain, filled in from reference TRBV5-6 and TRBJ2-7, reads DAGVTQSPTHLIKTRGQQVTLRCSPKSGHDTVSWYQQALGQGPQFIFQYYEEEERQRGNFPDRFSGHQFPNYSSELNVNALLLGDSALYLCASSLGGQSYEQYFGPGTRLTVT.

This clone was recorded a few times. The chain joins TRBV18 to TRBJ1-1; D might be TRBD1 (6 bases). The CDR3 runs to 13 residues. V dropped 5 bases and J dropped 2 bases, with 9 bases sitting between them. The germline CDR1 and CDR2 sequences are KGHSH and LQKENI. Here the CDR3 DNA reads TGTGCCAGCTCAGGGGGCGATAACACTGAAGCTTTCTTT. Translation: CASSGGDNTEAFF.

This rearrangement joins TRBV29-1 to TRBJ2-1; perhaps TRBD2 as D (5 bases). The CDR3 length is 12 residues. Germline lookup yields CDR1 SQVTM and CDR2 ANQGSEA. Deletions cut 7 bases from V and 3 bases from J, with 10 bases between. The CDR3 DNA reads TGCAGCGCTGAGACTAACTACAATGAGCAGTTCTTC. This encodes CSAETNYNEQFF.